The entry below gives a single T cell receptor (beta chain) sequence along with its context. The table came from immunoSEQ multiplex PCR; TCRdb's copy has only in-frame clones and leaves some out. Here the sample spans about 57,000 clones, roughly 90% being singletons. The CDR3 runs 11 residues. Germline CDR1 and CDR2: LGHNT and FRNRAP. Deletions cut 5 bases from V and 8 bases from J, with 9 bases between. This sample stems from a study of T cell changes during pregnancy in multiple sclerosis. J is TRBJ1-1 and V is TRBV12-5, with D possibly TRBD1 on 6 matching bases. Sequenced here: peripheral blood, sampled after pregnancy. This receptor was obtained from a female donor in good health, enrolled as a control in a pregnancy study. The CDR3 is CASGPGTEAFF. CDR3 nucleotide sequence: TGTGCTAGTGGTCCGGGGACAGAAGCTTTCTTT. Filled out from reference TRBV12-5 and TRBJ1-1, the complete variable domain reads DARVTQTPRHKVTEMGQEVTMRCQPILGHNTVFWYRQTMMQGLELLAYFRNRAPLDDSGMPKDRFSAEMPDATLATLKIQPSEPRDSAVYFCASGPGTEAFFGQGTRLTVV.